This passage covers 5 T cell receptor beta chains from one sample sequenced in a study of monozygotic twins with inflammatory bowel disease. With the 5' RACE reads reprocessed, TCRdb shows one record per CDR3 protein and no DNA. Its table lists around 450,000 distinct CDR3 sequences. The material sequenced was blood. Receptors were obtained from a human donor with ulcerative colitis or Crohn's disease, or a healthy co-twin of an affected twin (not recorded which).

The V and J genes are TRBV7-9 and TRBJ1-3; TCRdb gives TRBD1 as the D gene, but with no DNA this cannot be confirmed. The CDR3 extends over 14 amino acids. Germline assignment: CDR1 SEHNR and CDR2 FQNEAQ (reference sequence). CDR3 in amino acids: CASSLGTQGNTIYF.

This clonotype is medium-sized by frequency. The V and J genes are TRBV24-1 and TRBJ2-2; TCRdb's D call, TRBD1, is unchecked because there is no DNA. CDR1 KGHDR and CDR2 SFDVKD come from the germline V gene. The CDR3 consists of 16 residues. The CDR3 loop reads CATSGRDSASPGELFF.

V gene TRBV6-5 combines with J gene TRBJ1-3. This CDR3 is 16 amino acids long. Germline CDR1 is MNHEY and CDR2 is SVGAGI. The CDR3 region is CASSYSGPEVGNTIYF.

The V gene is TRBV12-3 or TRBV12-4, the J gene TRBJ1-1. This CDR3 region has 12 residues. CDR3 loop: CASSLAITEAFF.

The chain employs TRBV28 and TRBJ1-1. There are 13 residues in the CDR3. Germline CDR1 reads MDHEN; CDR2 reads SYDVKM. The CDR3 spells CASRGGMNTEAFF.